These 27 T cell receptor beta chains were all obtained from the same sample, sequenced in a study of CD8+CD57+ T cells in acquired aplastic anemia (dated by TCRdb to 2017 to 2018). TCRdb shows the sequencer as Illumina HiSeq 2000. Genomic DNA served as template for TCR beta VDJ combination and CDR3 sequence profiling. The public reads were quality trimmed at Q25 with fastp and then assembled into clones with MiXCR by TCRdb, keeping productive beta chains. CDR3 protein sequences are deduplicated, and each keeps its most common genes and DNA. In this sample the table shows about 400,000 distinct CDR3 sequences, about two thirds of which occur a single time. The leading ten clones occupy less than 4% of the sample. The source material was sorted CD4+, CD8+, or CD8+CD57+ T cells (not recorded which) from PBMCs. The source is a human donor in good health, serving as a control.

The rearrangement links TRBV12-5 to TRBJ2-5, with 12 bases matching TRBD1. Germline V gene lookup returns CDR1 LGHNT and CDR2 FRNRAP. The CDR3 covers 18 residues. CDR3 loop: CASTPLPSRDRGLETQYF. CDR3 nucleotide sequence: TGTGCCAGCACCCCTTTGCCCTCCCGGGACAGGGGGCTGGAGACCCAGTACTTC. The whole variable domain, remainder taken from reference TRBV12-5 and TRBJ2-5, is DARVTQTPRHKVTEMGQEVTMRCQPILGHNTVFWYRQTMMQGLELLAYFRNRAPLDDSGMPKDRFSAEMPDATLATLKIQPSEPRDSAVYFCASTPLPSRDRGLETQYFGPGTRLLVL.

This clonotype was recorded a few times. The gene calls are TRBV5-1 and TRBJ2-5; perhaps TRBD2 as D (6 bases). This CDR3 comprises 14 residues. Trimming took off 2 bases at V and 5 bases at J, with 13 bases between the two ends. The germline V gene encodes CDR1 SGHRS and CDR2 YFSETQ. The CDR3 sequence: CASSFTTSRETQYF. The CDR3 coding sequence is TGCGCCAGCAGCTTTACTACTAGCCGGGAGACCCAGTACTTC.

V gene TRBV7-2 combines with J gene TRBJ2-5; D might be TRBD2 (5 bases). Trimming shortened V by 6 bases and J by 7 bases, and 15 bases separated the two germline ends. Germline lookup yields CDR1 SGHTA and CDR2 FQGNSA. This CDR3 is built from 13 residues. The CDR3 here is CASSTGLGRTQYF. The DNA of the CDR3 is TGTGCCAGCAGTACCGGTCTAGGGAGGACCCAGTACTTC.

Of note for this clonotype: A junction end diverges from the germline sequence, so it may reflect a read error. The J gene is TRBJ1-2, the V gene TRBV4-3; D call uncertain. Per the germline V gene, CDR1 is LGHNA and CDR2 is YSLEER. The CDR3 is 15 residues long. The CDR3: CASSIGPGLVYGCTF. The DNA of the CDR3 is TGCGCCAGCAGTATAGGCCCGGGGTTGGTCTATGGCTGCACCTTC.

The count of this clonotype is one. Compared with germline, one end of the junction differs, possibly owing to a read error. V is TRBV7-2 and J is TRBJ2-5; tentatively, D is TRBD2 (5 bases). Germline loops: CDR1 SGHTA, CDR2 FQGNSA. This CDR3 contains 14 residues. The DNA of the CDR3 is TGTGCCAGCAGCTCACACCGGCCGGGAACTATGGCTACATTC. Translated: CASSSHRPGTMATF.

Comment on this clonotype: A much larger clone is a single base away; this may be a read error. CDR3 amino acids: CASGLGEIGNQPQHF. The CDR3 DNA is TGTGCTAGTGGTTTAGGGGAAATCGGCAATCAGCCCCAGCATTTT. The J gene is TRBJ1-5, the V gene TRBV12-5; D is possibly TRBD1 (5 bases). The germline V gene has CDR1 LGHNT and CDR2 FRNRAP. This CDR3 spans 15 amino acids. The V end was cut by 3 bases, the J end by 2 bases, with 11 bases between.

The CDR3 nucleotides read TGCAGTGCTAGAGCGGGGGGGCCGTCCGCCGAGCAGTACTTC. Translation: CSARAGGPSAEQYF. The chain recombines TRBV20-1 with TRBJ2-7; 8 positions match TRBD2. V lost 1 base and J lost 6; bases outside the gene matches: 8. The CDR3 spans 14 residues. Germline CDR1 and CDR2: DFQATT and SNEGSKA (reference sequence).

The chain carries TRBV20-1 and TRBJ1-1, with 8 bases fitting TRBD1. V lost 6 bases to trimming and J lost 10 bases; unmatched junction nucleotides: 13. Germline V gene data show CDR1 as DFQATT and CDR2 as SNEGSKA (reference sequence). This CDR3 contains 13 residues. The CDR3 DNA is TGCAGTGCCATAGACAGGGGACATTCACGAGCTTTCTTT. It specifies CSAIDRGHSRAFF.

The chain employs TRBV29-1 and TRBJ1-2; D unclear. Per germline, CDR1 SQVTM and CDR2 ANQGSEA. This CDR3 has 13 amino acids. Trimming removed 0 bases from V and 8 bases from J, with 13 bases in between. This CDR3 reads CSVEDLGVSGYTF. The DNA for the CDR3 is TGCAGCGTTGAAGACCTCGGAGTAAGCGGCTACACCTTC.

V and J are TRBV9 and TRBJ2-5; a weak D match, TRBD2 (5 bases). The CDR3 loop spans 11 amino acids. V lost 4 bases to trimming and J lost 10 bases, with 11 bases between them. The germline CDR1 and CDR2 sequences are SGDLS and YYNGEE. The CDR3 DNA follows: TGTGCCAGCAGCCCGCACGGGAACCAGTACTTC. Translated, it gives CASSPHGNQYF.

In the case of this clonotype: A read error is likely, as this CDR3 ends without the conserved phenylalanine or tryptophan. It is unclear where the CDR3 begins or ends on the DNA, so no DNA is shown, and the CDR3 is as TCRdb lists it. The chain couples TRBV9 to TRBJ1-6; TRBD1, the table's D call, lacks a check against the DNA. Germline V CDR1 and CDR2: SGDLS, YYNGEE. The CDR3 sequence runs 14 residues, both termini included. The CDR3 loop reads CASSQPGGAWIVHL.

The V gene is TRBV14, the J gene TRBJ1-5; tentatively, D is TRBD2 (6 bases). The tail of the sequence fits TRBJ2-3 better, so the J call may be wrong. CDR1 and CDR2 from the germline V gene are SGHDN and FVKESK. CDR3 length: 14 residues. This CDR3 is CASSLTGHRREQYF. CDR3 DNA sequence: TGTGCCAGCAGCCTAACGGGCCATCGGAGGGAGCAGTATTTT.

There are many counts of this clonotype. This chain joins TRBV19 and TRBJ1-5; weak D call: TRBD1 (6 bases). Per germline, CDR1 LNHDA and CDR2 SQIVND (reference sequence). V lost 5 bases and J 2 bases, leaving 10 bases between the germline ends. The CDR3 has 14 amino acids. CDR3 in amino acids: CASSQQGGNQPQHF. Written as DNA, the CDR3 is TGTGCCAGTAGTCAACAGGGAGGCAATCAGCCCCAGCATTTT.

The rearrangement links TRBV2 to TRBJ2-5; 10 nucleotides agree with TRBD1. Germline assignment: CDR1 SNHLY and CDR2 FYNNEI. Trimming at V came to 6 bases and at J to 5 bases, leaving 9 bases not matched to a gene. The CDR3 has 15 amino acids. The CDR3 region has the DNA TGTGCCAGCAGCGGGGGGACAGGGGTGCGGGAGACCCAGTACTTC. Amino acids: CASSGGTGVRETQYF.

The genes are TRBV11-2 and TRBJ2-2, with 8 bases identical to TRBD1. Trimming took 1 base from V and 8 from J; bases not matched to a gene: 0. In germline, CDR1 is SGHAT, CDR2 FQNNGV. The CDR3 spans 13 residues. The CDR3 loop is CASSLGDRGELFF. CDR3 bases: TGTGCCAGCAGCTTAGGGGACAGGGGGGAGCTGTTTTTT.

In regard to this clonotype: Germline and junction disagree at one end, which may indicate a read error. CDR3 nucleotides: TGTGCCAGCAGCCAAGGGAACAGGGTGAGCACTGATGCTTTCTTC. This encodes CASSQGNRVSTDAFF. V gene TRBV2 combines with J gene TRBJ1-1; possible D gene TRBD1, 6 bases. This CDR3 is built from 15 residues. Looked up from germline, CDR1 is SNHLY and CDR2 is FYNNEI.

On this clonotype itself: Compared with germline, one end of the junction differs, possibly owing to a read error. The V gene is TRBV7-2, the J gene TRBJ2-7; no clear D. In germline, CDR1 is SGHTA, CDR2 FQGNSA. This CDR3 region has 14 residues. The CDR3 DNA reads as TGTGCCAGCAGCTTAGTTCCGGGCCCTACCTACGAGCAGTTC. Translated: CASSLVPGPTYEQF.

The chain links TRBV18 to TRBJ1-4; D not resolved. This CDR3 is built from 15 residues. The germline gives CDR1 KGHSH, CDR2 LQKENI. Trimming cost V 4 bases and J 0 bases, with 9 bases left between them. As DNA, the CDR3 is TGTGCCAGCTCACTATTTTTTGCAACTAATGAAAAACTGTTTTTT. It codes for CASSLFFATNEKLFF. Filled out from reference TRBV18 and TRBJ1-4, the complete variable domain reads NAGVMQNPRHLVRRRGQEARLRCSPMKGHSHVYWYRQLPEEGLKFMVYLQKENIIDESGMPKERFSAEFPKEGPSILRIQQVVRGDSAAYFCASSLFFATNEKLFFGSGTQLSVL.

J is TRBJ1-2 and V is TRBV20-1; perhaps TRBD1 as D (6 bases). The CDR3 is made up of 15 amino acids. Germline loops: CDR1 DFQATT, CDR2 SNEGSKA (reference sequence). Trimming pared 6 bases from V and 8 bases from J, leaving 25 bases between. CDR3 residues: CSAYYQGSEPRGYTF. The CDR3, as DNA: TGCAGTGCCTATTACCAGGGGAGCGAGCCGCGCGGCTACACCTTC.

The chain joins TRBV24-1 to TRBJ2-1; 8 bases fit TRBD2. V lost 5 bases to trimming and J lost 4 bases; unmatched junction nucleotides: 3. The CDR3 sequence is 14 residues long. Germline CDR1 and CDR2: KGHDR and SFDVKD. The CDR3 DNA is TGTGCCACCAGTGGAGCGGGGGCATACAATGAGCAGTTCTTC. This codes for CATSGAGAYNEQFF.

This chain joins TRBV7-3 and TRBJ2-7; D possibly matches TRBD1 or TRBD2 (5 bases each). Germline CDR1 is SGHTA and CDR2 is FQGTGA. V lost 5 bases, J lost 13 bases, and 27 bases lay in between. The CDR3 consists of 15 residues. CDR3 sequence: CASSLRQGTQYLHYF. The CDR3 DNA is TGTGCCAGCAGCCTACGACAAGGGACCCAATATTTGCATTACTTC.

In the case of this clonotype: It is likely a read error, because the conserved phenylalanine at the end of the CDR3 is missing. No DNA is shown, since the ends of the CDR3 on it are uncertain; the CDR3 is the one TCRdb lists. CDR3 region: CASSLGGSAYEQY. The V call is TRBV7-9, the J call TRBJ2-3; the D call in the table, TRBD1, was not verified against the DNA. The CDR3 is 13 amino acids in total, end residues counted. Germline-derived CDR1 and CDR2 are SEHNR and FQNEAQ (reference sequence).

There are many counts of this clonotype. The V gene is TRBV20-1, the J gene TRBJ1-5, with 7 bases matching TRBD1. Per germline, CDR1 DFQATT and CDR2 SNEGSKA (reference sequence). V gave up 1 base and J gave up 0 bases; unmatched junction bases: 9. The CDR3 covers 17 residues. CDR3 amino acids: CSARVGWTGDSNQPQHF. The CDR3, as DNA: TGCAGTGCTAGAGTGGGATGGACAGGCGATAGCAATCAGCCCCAGCATTTT.

The genes are TRBV5-8 and TRBJ1-2; 8 bases are shared with TRBD1. Trimming removed 4 bases from V and 3 bases from J; junction bases left unmatched: 8. The CDR3 totals 15 residues. Germline loops: CDR1 SGHTS, CDR2 YDEGEE. CDR3 amino acids: CASSLDRDPDYGYTF. CDR3 in DNA: TGTGCCAGCAGCCTGGACAGGGATCCCGACTATGGCTACACCTTC.

Only a few counts were recorded for this clonotype. This chain uses TRBV7-3 with TRBJ1-1; no firm D call. Germline V lookup: CDR1 SGHTA, CDR2 FQGTGA. The V end was cut by 5 bases, the J end by 2 bases, with 12 bases between. The CDR3 totals 14 residues. CDR3 DNA: TGTGCCAGCAGCCTCAACGGGCGTAACACTGAAGCTTTCTTT. Its protein product is CASSLNGRNTEAFF.

For this clonotype: At one of its ends the junction is not consistent with the germline gene, which may arise from a read error. The chain couples TRBV7-8 to TRBJ1-6; no clear D gene. The germline CDR1 and CDR2 sequences are SGHVS and FQNEAQ. The length of the CDR3 is 14 residues. The CDR3 protein is CASSLPQWEETQYF. CDR3 bases: TGTGCCAGCAGCTTGCCGCAGTGGGAAGAGACCCAGTACTTT.

The gene calls are TRBV2 and TRBJ2-7, with a weak D call TRBD1 (5 bases). With 6 bases removed from V and 9 bases from J, the gap between germline ends came to 18 bases. In germline, CDR1 is SNHLY, CDR2 FYNNEI. The CDR3 runs to 13 residues. As DNA, the CDR3 is TGTGCCAGCAGACCAGACAGACCCGATGCGCAGTACTTC. Its protein product is CASRPDRPDAQYF.